This T cell receptor beta chain was sequenced for a study of tumor and adjacent non-tumor tissue in lung cancer. Three rounds of nested PCR, following a modified ARM-PCR protocol, produced the TCRbeta library. Via MiXCR, TCRdb re-called the multiplex PCR reads, giving one row per CDR3 protein. This table holds about 48,000 distinct CDR3 sequences, around 64% found once. The V gene lost 0 bases and the J gene lost 2 bases, with 6 bases spanning the gap. CDR1 and CDR2 from the germline V gene are SGHRS and YFSETQ. The CDR3 has 14 residues. No cell sorting was done before RNA was extracted from the tissue. This non-tumor lung sample came from over 3 cm beyond the tumor edge.

This TCR was sampled from a woman between 65 and 79 years old with non-small cell lung cancer. Sequencing was carried out using distant non-tumor lung tissue. The chain recombines TRBV5-1 with TRBJ2-1, with D hard to call. CDR3 protein: CASSLAGPYNEQFF. The CDR3 nucleotides are TGCGCCAGCAGCTTGGCCGGGCCCTACAATGAGCAGTTCTTC.